These 30 T cell receptor beta chains originate from one sample sequenced in a study of identical twins. MiXCR was run by TCRdb on the 5' RACE reads, yielding one entry per CDR3 protein. The sample carries 690,000 or so distinct CDR3 sequences, 8.5% to 9% recorded once. The data also belong to a second study, concerning yellow fever vaccine responses in identical twins.

Sequenced material: PBMCs. The receptors originated from a woman in her late teens or twenties in good health.

This chain joins TRBV27 and TRBJ2-7, with D unresolved. Trimming left V 5 bases short and J 0 bases short, with 11 bases between. There are 14 residues in the CDR3. Germline V CDR1 and CDR2: MNHEY, SMNVEV (reference sequence). DNA of the CDR3: TGTGCCAGCAGTCCGCATACCCGCTCCTACGAGCAGTACTTC. Translated, it gives CASSPHTRSYEQYF.

The J gene is TRBJ1-1, the V gene TRBV29-1; no firm D call. This CDR3 contains 13 residues. Germline loops: CDR1 SQVTM, CDR2 ANQGSEA. V lost 1 base and J 1 base, leaving 7 bases between the germline ends. This CDR3 is CSVEGAGNTEAFF. CDR3 coding DNA: TGCAGCGTTGAAGGGGCAGGGAACACTGAAGCTTTCTTT.

This clonotype was recorded a few times. V is TRBV6-2 or TRBV6-3 and J is TRBJ2-5; D is possibly TRBD1 (6 bases). Germline CDR1 MNHEY, CDR2 SVGEGT. The CDR3 is made up of 14 amino acids. V shed 6 bases and J shed 5 bases, with 16 bases lying between them. CDR3 sequence: CASREVGRGETQYF. The CDR3 nucleotides read TGTGCCAGCAGGGAAGTTGGCAGGGGTGAGACCCAGTACTTC.

The chain is built from TRBV2 and TRBJ2-7; D is ambiguous. This CDR3 comprises 15 residues. The V end lost 0 bases, the J end lost 4 bases, and 13 bases lay between the germline ends. CDR1 and CDR2 (germline): SNHLY, FYNNEI. For the CDR3, the DNA is TGTGCCAGCAGTGAAGCCGGGCTAGTCCGATACGAGCAGTACTTC. Its translation is CASSEAGLVRYEQYF.

V gene TRBV11-3 combines with J gene TRBJ2-2; TRBD2 agrees at 10 bases. The CDR3 loop spans 16 amino acids. Trimming at V came to 5 bases and at J to 2 bases, leaving 5 bases not matched to a gene. Germline CDR1 reads SGHNT; CDR2 reads YENEEA. The CDR3 sequence is CASSPASGGNTGELFF. CDR3 nucleotide sequence: TGTGCCAGCAGCCCGGCTAGCGGGGGTAACACCGGGGAGCTGTTTTTT.

This clonotype turned up a few times. The chain employs TRBV4-3 and TRBJ2-2, with D maybe TRBD1 (5 bases). Germline V gives CDR1 LGHNA, CDR2 YSLEER. V was cut by 0 bases and J by 7 bases, with 15 bases left in between. CDR3 length: 16 amino acids. Written as DNA, the CDR3 is TGCGCCAGCAGCCAAGACAGACTGGGGCAAGGCGGGGAGCTGTTTTTT. It is translated as CASSQDRLGQGGELFF.

V and J are TRBV7-9 and TRBJ2-7; 8 nucleotides match TRBD1. Germline V gene lookup returns CDR1 SEHNR and CDR2 FQNEAQ (reference sequence). There are 14 residues in the CDR3. With V trimmed by 1 base and J by 4 bases, 3 bases remained unmatched. CDR3 region: CASSLETGVYEQYF. Written as DNA, the CDR3 is TGTGCCAGCAGCTTAGAGACAGGGGTTTACGAGCAGTACTTC.

This clonotype was counted many times. The rearrangement joins TRBV12-3 or TRBV12-4 to TRBJ2-1; TRBD2 agrees at 9 bases. This CDR3 comprises 14 residues. V was pared by 3 bases and J by 5 bases, with 2 bases of the junction left unmatched. The CDR3 DNA reads as TGTGCCAGCAGTTTGAGACTAGCGGACAATGAGCAGTTCTTC. Translated, it gives CASSLRLADNEQFF.

In this sample, this clonotype turned up many times. The chain recombines TRBV12-3 or TRBV12-4 with TRBJ1-3; 7 bases fit TRBD1. The CDR3 length is 15 residues. Germline trimming cut 5 bases from V and 0 bases from J; bases unmatched to any gene: 4. Here the CDR3 DNA reads TGTGCCAGCAGTGAGACAGGGCTCTCTGGAAACACCATATATTTT. The encoded protein is CASSETGLSGNTIYF.

Only a few counts were recorded for this clonotype. CDR3 DNA: TGCGCCAGCAGCTTGGAGGGGGGACTAGCGCGACACACAGATACGCAGTATTTT. This codes for CASSLEGGLARHTDTQYF. The chain uses TRBV5-1 and TRBJ2-3, with 10 bases matching TRBD2. After removal of 0 bases from V and 2 bases from J, the junction contained 9 bases not matched to a gene. This CDR3 comprises 18 residues. Germline V gene lookup returns CDR1 SGHRS and CDR2 YFSETQ.

The gene calls are TRBV21-1 and TRBJ2-7. TRBV21-1 is tagged as a pseudogene. The CDR3 runs 11 residues. The CDR3 is CASSRRGEQYF. CDR3 DNA sequence: TGTGCCAGCAGCAGACGGGGCGAGCAGTACTTC.

This clonotype showed up many times. This chain uses TRBV7-3 with TRBJ2-2; no firm D call. Trimming left V 6 bases short and J 5 bases short, with 7 bases between. The CDR3 consists of 12 residues. CDR1 and CDR2 (germline): SGHTA, FQGTGA. CDR3 nucleotides: TGTGCCAGCAGTCGGACGACCGGGGAGCTGTTTTTT. Translating gives CASSRTTGELFF.

This clonotype was recorded many times. The CDR3 DNA reads as TGCAGCGTGGCAAGGGGACTAGCGGCTCTTAGCACAGATACGCAGTATTTT. The encoded protein is CSVARGLAALSTDTQYF. The chain employs TRBV29-1 and TRBJ2-3; 11 positions match TRBD2. The germline gives CDR1 SQVTM, CDR2 ANQGSEA. The CDR3 consists of 17 residues. V dropped 6 bases and J dropped 0; count of bases not matched to a gene: 11.

The chain joins TRBV7-9 to TRBJ2-7, with 8 bases that match TRBD2. The V gene's germline CDR1 is SEHNR and CDR2 FQNEAQ (reference sequence). V was pared by 5 bases and J by 6 bases, with 6 bases of the junction left unmatched. The CDR3 has 13 amino acids. This CDR3 reads CASSASGTSEQYF. Written as DNA, the CDR3 is TGTGCCAGCAGCGCTTCCGGGACTAGCGAGCAGTACTTC.

The J gene is TRBJ2-1, the V gene TRBV12-3 or TRBV12-4; 12 nucleotides match TRBD2. This CDR3 region has 16 residues. The V and J ends lost 0 bases and 10 bases, in that order; junction bases with no gene match: 7. CDR3 loop: CASSLALAGGRGEQFF. The CDR3 DNA reads TGTGCCAGCAGTTTAGCCCTAGCGGGGGGGCGAGGAGAGCAGTTCTTC.

In its sample, this clonotype was seen many times. The chain uses TRBV4-2 and TRBJ1-5, with D uncertain. CDR1 LGHNA and CDR2 YNFKEQ come from the germline V gene. Trimming shortened V by 3 bases and J by 9 bases, and 15 bases separated the two germline ends. The CDR3 length is 14 residues. CDR3 in DNA: TGTGCCAGCAGCCAGACCGGGTCTGACCGGCCCCAGCATTTT. This sequence encodes CASSQTGSDRPQHF.

This chain uses TRBV6-1 with TRBJ2-1, with 11 bases identical to TRBD2. The CDR3 is made up of 15 amino acids. Germline CDR1 MNHNS, CDR2 SASEGT. The V and J ends lost 8 bases and 6 bases, in that order; junction bases with no gene match: 9. CDR3 coding DNA: TGTGCCAGCGGGACTAGCGGTACCTTAAGCAATGAGCAGTTCTTC. This codes for CASGTSGTLSNEQFF.

This chain links TRBV24-1 with TRBJ2-3; no firm D call. Germline V gene lookup returns CDR1 KGHDR and CDR2 SFDVKD. The CDR3 covers 17 residues. V shed 5 bases and J shed 0 bases, with 17 bases lying between them. This CDR3 reads CATSARARAGSTDTQYF. The CDR3 nucleotides read TGTGCCACCAGTGCTCGGGCCCGGGCCGGTAGCACAGATACGCAGTATTTT.

The table lists this clonotype with a few counts. The V and J genes are TRBV20-1 and TRBJ2-1; D remains unclear. This CDR3 is 12 amino acids long. Trimming pared 3 bases from V and 5 bases from J, leaving 8 bases between. Germline CDR1 DFQATT, CDR2 SNEGSKA (reference sequence). CDR3 coding DNA: TGCAGTGCTAGGGGTCTTCACAATGAGCAGTTCTTC. It yields the protein CSARGLHNEQFF.

Concerning this clonotype: Just one base apart from a much larger clone, this may be a read error. The chain joins TRBV5-5 to TRBJ2-7; D is unclear. This CDR3 comprises 14 residues. Trimming removed 8 bases at V and 1 base at J, with 16 bases between. Germline-derived CDR1 and CDR2 are SGHKS and YYEKEE (reference sequence). CDR3 sequence reads: CARSPVRFSYEQYF. CDR3 DNA sequence: TGTGCCAGGAGCCCCGTCAGGTTTTCCTACGAGCAGTACTTC.

The CDR3 bases are TGTGCGGTGTCGGGGTCCGAGCAGTACTTC. Encoded protein: CAVSGSEQYF. The rearrangement links TRBV19 to TRBJ2-7; D is possibly TRBD2 (5 bases). CDR1 is LNHDA and CDR2 is SQIVND in the germline V gene (reference sequence). This CDR3 is built from 10 residues. Supplemented by reference TRBV19 and TRBJ2-7, the full variable domain reads DGGITQSPKYLFRKEGQNVTLSCEQNLNHDAMYWYRQDPGQGLRLIYYSQIVNDFQKGDIAEGYSVSREKKESFPLTVTSAQKNPTAFYLCAVSGSEQYFGPGTRLTVT.

The chain couples TRBV10-3 to TRBJ2-5; D not certain. Trimming stripped 1 base from V and 1 base from J, with 7 bases between. Germline V gene data show CDR1 as ENHRY and CDR2 as SYGVKD. The length of the CDR3 is 14 residues. The CDR3 DNA sequence: TGTGCCATCAGTGAGTGGGCAGGCCAAGAGACCCAGTACTTC. Its translation is CAISEWAGQETQYF.

This clonotype was seen many times. The J gene is TRBJ2-5, the V gene TRBV21-1; the table's D call of TRBD1 was not tested on the DNA. TRBV21-1 is annotated as a pseudogene. The CDR3 consists of 11 residues. CDR3 DNA sequence: TGTGCATTCTCGGGGGAAGAGACCCAGTACTTC. Its translation: CAFSGEETQYF.

This clonotype appeared a few times. DNA of the CDR3: TGTGCCAGCAGCCCACAGGGGGCGGGTGGCTACACCTTC. Encoded protein: CASSPQGAGGYTF. The rearrangement uses TRBV7-3 and TRBJ1-2; 9 bases match TRBD1. Germline V gives CDR1 SGHTA, CDR2 FQGTGA. Trimming cost V 5 bases and J 7 bases; bases outside gene matches: 5. The CDR3 runs 13 residues.

This clonotype occurred a few times. The chain couples TRBV5-6 to TRBJ2-1; the D gene is possibly TRBD2 (6 bases). The CDR3 extends over 15 amino acids. The germline CDR1 and CDR2 sequences are SGHDT and YYEEEE. Between the trimmed V and J ends, which lost 1 base and 0 bases, there was a span of 8 bases. DNA of the CDR3: TGTGCCAGCAGCTTGCCGGGGGACTCCTACAATGAGCAGTTCTTC. Its translation: CASSLPGDSYNEQFF.

The chain carries TRBV9 and TRBJ2-1; 9 bases agree with TRBD2. Unmatched junction bases numbered 14, after V lost 0 bases and J lost 10 bases. From germline, CDR1 is SGDLS and CDR2 YYNGEE. The CDR3 is 17 amino acids. Here the CDR3 reads CASSVAPTSGWLFEQFF. CDR3 bases: TGTGCCAGCAGCGTAGCACCCACTAGCGGGTGGCTTTTCGAGCAGTTCTTC.

This clonotype has just a few counts. The CDR3 reads CAISDLGGPGELFF. The DNA of the CDR3 is TGTGCCATCAGTGACCTCGGGGGTCCCGGGGAGCTGTTTTTT. This rearrangement joins TRBV10-3 to TRBJ2-2; tentatively, D is TRBD2 (6 bases). Trimming stripped 3 bases from V and 6 bases from J, with 11 bases between. The CDR3 has 14 amino acids. In germline, CDR1 is ENHRY, CDR2 SYGVKD.

The CDR3 loop reads CASSSTREDFGKNIQYF. The CDR3 bases are TGTGCCAGCAGCTCCACTAGGGAGGATTTTGGCAAAAACATTCAGTACTTC. J is TRBJ2-4 and V is TRBV7-2; perhaps TRBD2 as D (6 bases). This CDR3 is 17 amino acids long. From germline, CDR1 is SGHTA and CDR2 FQGNSA. Trimming stripped 4 bases from V and 3 bases from J, with 19 bases between.

This clonotype was seen repeatedly, ten times or more. The chain couples TRBV6-5 to TRBJ1-1; 8 bases agree with TRBD1. This CDR3 region has 16 residues. CDR1 MNHEY and CDR2 SVGAGI come from the germline V gene. V was clipped by 0 bases and J by 1 base; unmatched bases: 4. The CDR3 loop reads CASSYSAGTGNTEAFF. Here the CDR3 DNA reads TGTGCCAGCAGTTACTCAGCAGGGACAGGGAACACTGAAGCTTTCTTT.

There are many counts of this clonotype. For the CDR3, the DNA is TGTGCCAGCAGTTTCACAGGGGAAGGCGAGCAGTACTTC. As protein: CASSFTGEGEQYF. The genes are TRBV12-3 or TRBV12-4 and TRBJ2-7; TRBD1 matches at 7 bases. The CDR3 runs 13 residues. V was clipped by 3 bases and J by 6 bases; unmatched bases: 5.